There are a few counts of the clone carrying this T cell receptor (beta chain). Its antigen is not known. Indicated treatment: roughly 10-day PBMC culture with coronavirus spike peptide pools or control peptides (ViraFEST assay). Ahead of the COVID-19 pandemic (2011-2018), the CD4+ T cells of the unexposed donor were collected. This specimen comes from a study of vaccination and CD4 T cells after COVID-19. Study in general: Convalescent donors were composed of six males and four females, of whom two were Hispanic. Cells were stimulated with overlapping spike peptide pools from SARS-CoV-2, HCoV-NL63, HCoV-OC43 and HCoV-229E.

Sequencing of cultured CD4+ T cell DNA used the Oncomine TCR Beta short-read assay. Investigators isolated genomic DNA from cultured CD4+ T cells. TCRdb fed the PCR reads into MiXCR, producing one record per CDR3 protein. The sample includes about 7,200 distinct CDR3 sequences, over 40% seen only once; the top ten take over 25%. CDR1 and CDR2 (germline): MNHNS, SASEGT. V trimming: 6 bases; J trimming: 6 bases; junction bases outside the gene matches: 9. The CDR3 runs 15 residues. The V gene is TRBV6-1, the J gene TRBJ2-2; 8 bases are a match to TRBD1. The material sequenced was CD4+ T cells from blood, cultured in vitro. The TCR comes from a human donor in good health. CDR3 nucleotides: TGTGCCAGCAGCCGGCGGACAGGGCGCCCCGGGGAGCTGTTTTTT. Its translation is CASSRRTGRPGELFF.